This T cell receptor (beta chain) appears in the sequencing data of a study of blood T cell repertoires in COVID-19. On the study more broadly: Spain, Italy and the United States supplied samples that represented acute and convalescent COVID-19. PBMCs, B-cell-depleted T cells, or T cells provided the cDNA or gDNA that made up the material.

Original processing notes: Amplification from reference gene primers served as the basis for estimated nucleated cell counts. Only in-frame clones appear in the TCRdb table, and some are missing; sequencing was by immunoSEQ multiplex PCR. That table supplies the V and J calls and clone size; D and trimming were determined from the DNA. This table holds roughly 50,000 clones, 89% found once. V was shortened by 8 bases and J by 4 bases, with 11 bases between the two germline ends. CDR3 size: 13 residues. Material for sequencing was peripheral blood. This sequence joins TRBV12-3 or TRBV12-4 and TRBJ2-2; D possibly corresponds to TRBD2 (6 bases). The receptor's source is a human donor in a cohort sampled during active COVID-19. This chain's CDR3 is CASRSGRTGELFF. The DNA for the CDR3 is TGTGCCAGCCGGAGCGGGCGCACCGGGGAGCTGTTTTTT.